This TCR beta chain originates from a study of human T cells and chemical hapten exposure. The library tagged each cDNA molecule with unique molecular identifiers. Via MiXCR, TCRdb re-called the RACE reads, giving one row per CDR3 protein. The table includes tens of thousands of distinct CDR3 sequences, around 12% detected once. Study-level results: Healthy people's immune response may differ from that of the donors, who had alopecia. TCRs exceeding 1 in 1000 frequency stayed unchanged with DPC sensitization. Expanded TCRs produced significantly more large CDR3 similarity clusters than controls did.

There are a few counts of this clonotype. No antigen is known for it. Germline assignment: CDR1 SGDLS and CDR2 YYNGEE. The CDR3 has 13 residues. V was trimmed by 4 bases and J by 8 bases, leaving 10 bases between them. Regarding time point: patch test 3, about 24 weeks after DPC sensitization. Stated treatment: therapeutic diphenylcyclopropenone sensitization with weekly scalp DPC. The sequence came from a man aged 25-45 years with alopecia areata. Some clones in this sample may be carry-over from other donors' samples. This sequence joins TRBV9 and TRBJ1-6; D is uncertain. This material consisted of whole blood, taken in connection with sensitization to the hapten diphenylcyclopropenone (DPC). In DNA, the CDR3 is TGTGCCAGCAGCTCCGAGACGGATTCACCCCTCCACTTT. It specifies CASSSETDSPLHF.